The 9 T cell receptor beta chains below were found in one sample sequenced in a study of shared clonotypes between healthy human individuals. Produced via immunoSEQ multiplex PCR; TCRdb's table is partial and in-frame only. Among more than 2 million clones listed, about 94% were seen once. The sample taken for sequencing was naive CD4+ T cells sorted from blood. Noted subset: CD45RA+ positively selected. The receptors originated from a man aged 18-30 years in good health.

DNA for the CDR3: TGTGCCAGCAGCTCGACAATCTCTGGGGCCAACGTCCTGACTTTC. Encoded protein: CASSSTISGANVLTF. The chain combines TRBV7-2 with TRBJ2-6; D gene ambiguous. The V and J ends lost 4 bases and 0 bases respectively, with 7 bases between them. The CDR3 covers 15 residues. The V gene's germline CDR1 is SGHTA and CDR2 FQGNSA.

With regard to this clone: This sample includes further DNA sequences coding for the same CDR3. This sequence joins TRBV19 and TRBJ2-2; D perhaps matches TRBD1 (5 bases). CDR1 and CDR2 (germline): LNHDA, SQIVND (reference sequence). The CDR3 spans 12 residues. V lost 6 bases and J 4 bases, leaving 6 bases between the germline ends. CDR3 DNA sequence: TGTGCCAGTAGCCAGGGCACCGGGGAGCTGTTTTTT. Amino acids: CASSQGTGELFF.

The chain links TRBV18 to TRBJ1-5; D not resolved. Germline loops: CDR1 KGHSH, CDR2 LQKENI. CDR3 size: 16 residues. Trimming left V 5 bases short and J 4 bases short, with 18 bases between. CDR3 sequence reads: CASSSNQQANNQPQHF. The CDR3 nucleotides read TGTGCCAGCTCATCAAACCAACAAGCTAATAATCAGCCCCAGCATTTT.

The V call is TRBV27, the J call TRBJ1-1; maybe TRBD1 (5 bases). Trimming took off 6 bases at V and 0 bases at J, with 8 bases between the two ends. This CDR3 spans 13 amino acids. Germline CDR1 reads MNHEY; CDR2 reads SMNVEV (reference sequence). This CDR3 reads CASSRTMNTEAFF. For the CDR3, the DNA is TGTGCCAGCAGCAGGACAATGAACACTGAAGCTTTCTTT.

To note about this clone: Other nucleotide sequences in the sample specify the same CDR3. The rearrangement joins TRBV10-3 to TRBJ2-5, with a possible D match to TRBD2 (6 bases). The CDR3 length is 13 residues. Germline V gene lookup returns CDR1 ENHRY and CDR2 SYGVKD. The ends were cut back, 6 bases at V and 1 base at J, with 9 bases in the middle. For the CDR3, the DNA is TGTGCCATCAGACTAGCTCCCCAAGAGACCCAGTACTTC. This translates into CAIRLAPQETQYF.

The gene calls are TRBV5-1 and TRBJ2-1, with TRBD2 matching 13 bases. Germline V gene sequence: CDR1 SGHRS, CDR2 YFSETQ. Unmatched junction bases numbered 12, after V lost 5 bases and J lost 10 bases. This CDR3 comprises 16 residues. The CDR3 reads CASRDAGLAGVGEQFF. Written as DNA, the CDR3 is TGCGCCAGCAGGGACGCCGGACTAGCGGGAGTAGGGGAGCAGTTCTTC. Complete variable domain (other parts from reference TRBV5-1 and TRBJ2-1): KAGVTQTPRYLIKTRGQQVTLSCSPISGHRSVSWYQQTPGQGLQFLFEYFSETQRNKGNFPGRFSGRQFSNSRSEMNVSTLELGDSALYLCASRDAGLAGVGEQFFGPGTRLTVL.

J is TRBJ2-7 and V is TRBV30; tentative D call: TRBD1 (6 bases). The CDR3 is made up of 12 amino acids. CDR1 is GTSNPN and CDR2 is SVGIG in the germline V gene (reference sequence). Trimming took 2 bases from V and 6 from J, leaving 11 bases between them. The chain's CDR3 is CAWSWQGPEQYF. The CDR3 nucleotides read TGTGCCTGGAGTTGGCAGGGGCCCGAGCAGTACTTC. The full variable domain, in which reference TRBV30 and TRBJ2-7 provide the parts outside the CDR3, is SQTIHQWPATLVQPVGSPLSLECTVEGTSNPNLYWYRQAAGRGLQLLFYSVGIGQISSEVPQNLSASRPQDRQFILSSKKLLLSDSGFYLCAWSWQGPEQYFGPGTRLTVT.

As DNA, the CDR3 is TGCGCCAGCAGCCGGGAGACTTACGAGCAGTACTTC. This encodes CASSRETYEQYF. The chain combines TRBV5-1 with TRBJ2-7, with TRBD2 as a possible D gene (6 bases). V was trimmed by 4 bases and J by 4 bases, leaving 9 bases between them. The CDR3 runs 12 residues. Per germline, CDR1 SGHRS and CDR2 YFSETQ.

In this sample, this clone turned up once. The V call is TRBV7-2, the J call TRBJ1-2; D possibly corresponds to TRBD1 (6 bases). Trimming left V 1 base short and J 5 bases short, with 14 bases between. The CDR3 has 15 amino acids. CDR1 SGHTA and CDR2 FQGNSA come from the germline V gene. CDR3 amino acids: CASSLEGGGGYGYTF. The CDR3 bases are TGTGCCAGCAGCTTAGAGGGCGGAGGGGGGTATGGCTACACCTTC. Drawing the rest from reference TRBV7-2 and TRBJ1-2, the complete variable domain is GAGVSQSPSNKVTEKGKDVELRCDPISGHTALYWYRQSLGQGLEFLIYFQGNSAPDKSGLPSDRFSAERTGGSVSTLTIQRTQQEDSAVYLCASSLEGGGGYGYTFGSGTRLTVV.